This T cell receptor beta chain was retrieved from a study of T cells in localized non-small cell lung cancer. In its sample, this clone was seen once. TCRdb's copy holds only in-frame clones and misses some; the assay was immunoSEQ multiplex PCR. The sample includes 2,500 to 3,500 clones, approximately 23% of them seen just once. Germline-derived CDR1 and CDR2 are WSHSY and SAAADI. The CDR3 has 14 amino acids. V gave up 7 bases and J gave up 7 bases; unmatched junction bases: 9. The clonotype comes from a woman aged 40-69 years with stage I lung adenocarcinoma. The genes are TRBV10-2 and TRBJ1-2, with 10 nucleotides matching TRBD1. The sequences come from lung tumor tissue, collected before any cancer treatment. This CDR3 reads CASNSDRGLVGYTF. The CDR3 DNA sequence: TGCGCCAGCAACTCAGACAGGGGGCTTGTTGGCTACACCTTC.